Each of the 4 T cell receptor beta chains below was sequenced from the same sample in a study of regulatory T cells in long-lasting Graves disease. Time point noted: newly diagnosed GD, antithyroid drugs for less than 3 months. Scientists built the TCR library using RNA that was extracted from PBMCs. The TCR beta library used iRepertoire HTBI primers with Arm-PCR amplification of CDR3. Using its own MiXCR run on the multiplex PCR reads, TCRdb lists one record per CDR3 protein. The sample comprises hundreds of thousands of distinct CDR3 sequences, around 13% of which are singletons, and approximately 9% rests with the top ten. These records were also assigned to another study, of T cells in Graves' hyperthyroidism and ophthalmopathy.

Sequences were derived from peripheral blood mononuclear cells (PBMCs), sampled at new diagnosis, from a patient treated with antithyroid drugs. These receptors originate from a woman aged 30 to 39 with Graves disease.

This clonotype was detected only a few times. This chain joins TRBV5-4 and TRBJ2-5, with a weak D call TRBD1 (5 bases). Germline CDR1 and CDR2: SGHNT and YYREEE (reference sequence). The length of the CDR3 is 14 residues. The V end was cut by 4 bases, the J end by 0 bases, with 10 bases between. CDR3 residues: CASSPTGYQETQYF. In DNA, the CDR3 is TGTGCCAGCAGCCCAACAGGATACCAAGAGACCCAGTACTTC.

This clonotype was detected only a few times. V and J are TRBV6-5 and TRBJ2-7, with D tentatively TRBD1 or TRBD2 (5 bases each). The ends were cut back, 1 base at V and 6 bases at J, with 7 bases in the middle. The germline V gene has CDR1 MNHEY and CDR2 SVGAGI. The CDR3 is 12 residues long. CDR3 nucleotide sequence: TGTGCCAGCAGTTACTTTGGGGGCGAGCAGTACTTC. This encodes CASSYFGGEQYF.

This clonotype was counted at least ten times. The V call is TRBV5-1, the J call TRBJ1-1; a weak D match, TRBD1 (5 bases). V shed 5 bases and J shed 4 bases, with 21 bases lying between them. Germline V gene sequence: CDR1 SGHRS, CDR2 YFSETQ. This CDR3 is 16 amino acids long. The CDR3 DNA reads TGCGCCAGCAGTTTTCAGGGAAGTACGGTGGGCACTGAAGCTTTCTTT. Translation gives CASSFQGSTVGTEAFF. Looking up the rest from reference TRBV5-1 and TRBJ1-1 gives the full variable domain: KAGVTQTPRYLIKTRGQQVTLSCSPISGHRSVSWYQQTPGQGLQFLFEYFSETQRNKGNFPGRFSGRQFSNSRSEMNVSTLELGDSALYLCASSFQGSTVGTEAFFGQGTRLTVV.

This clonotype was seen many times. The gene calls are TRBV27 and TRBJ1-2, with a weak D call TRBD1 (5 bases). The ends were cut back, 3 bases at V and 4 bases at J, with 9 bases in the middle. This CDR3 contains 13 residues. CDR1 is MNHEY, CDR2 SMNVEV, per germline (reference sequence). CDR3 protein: CASSLGLPYGYTF. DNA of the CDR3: TGTGCCAGCAGTTTGGGGCTTCCCTATGGCTACACCTTC.